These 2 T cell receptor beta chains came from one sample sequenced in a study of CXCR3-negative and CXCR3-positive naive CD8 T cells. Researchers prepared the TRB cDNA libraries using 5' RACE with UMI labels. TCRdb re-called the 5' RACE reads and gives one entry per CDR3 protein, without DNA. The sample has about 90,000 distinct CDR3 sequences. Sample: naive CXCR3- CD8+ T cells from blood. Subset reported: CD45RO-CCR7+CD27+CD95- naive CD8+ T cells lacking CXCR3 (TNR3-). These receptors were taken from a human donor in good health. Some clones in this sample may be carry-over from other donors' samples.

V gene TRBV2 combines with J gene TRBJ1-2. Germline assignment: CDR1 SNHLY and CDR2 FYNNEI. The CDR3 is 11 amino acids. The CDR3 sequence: CASFTVYGYTF.

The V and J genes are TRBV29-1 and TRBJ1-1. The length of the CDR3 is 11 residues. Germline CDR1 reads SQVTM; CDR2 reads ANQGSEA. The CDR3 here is CSVRGNTEAFF.